Described below is a single T cell receptor beta chain sequence and its context. The data stem from a study of blood T cell repertoires in COVID-19. Study overall: The cDNA or gDNA used as material had been derived from T cells, B-cell-depleted T cells, or PBMCs.

Source study methods: By means of reference gene primer amplification, nucleated cell counts were estimated. The data were produced by immunoSEQ multiplex PCR, yet TCRdb's version contains in-frame clones alone and is incomplete. V and J calls and clone size come straight from that table; D and trimming were deduced from the DNA. The data hold 55,000 to 75,000 clones, with around 91% observed a single time. V lost 5 bases and J 1 base, leaving 12 bases between the germline ends. CDR1 and CDR2 (germline): MDHEN, SYDVKM. This CDR3 has 14 residues. This rearrangement joins TRBV28 to TRBJ2-7; no definite D call. The sample comprised peripheral blood. The source of this sequence is a human donor in a cohort sampled during active COVID-19. The CDR3 nucleotides read TGTGCCAGCAGTCAACAGTTGCTTTCCTACGAGCAGTACTTC. Translation: CASSQQLLSYEQYF.